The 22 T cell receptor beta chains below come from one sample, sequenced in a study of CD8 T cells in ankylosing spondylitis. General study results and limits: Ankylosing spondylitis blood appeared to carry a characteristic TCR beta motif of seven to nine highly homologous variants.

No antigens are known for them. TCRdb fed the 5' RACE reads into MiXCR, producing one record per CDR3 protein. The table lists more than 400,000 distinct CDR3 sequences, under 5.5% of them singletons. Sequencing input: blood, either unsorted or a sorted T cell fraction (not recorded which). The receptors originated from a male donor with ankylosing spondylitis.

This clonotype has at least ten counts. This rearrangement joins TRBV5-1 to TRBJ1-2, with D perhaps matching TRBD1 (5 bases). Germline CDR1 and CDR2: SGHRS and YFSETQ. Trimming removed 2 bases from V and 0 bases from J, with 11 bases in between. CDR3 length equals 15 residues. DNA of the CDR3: TGCGCCAGCAGCTTAAGGGGCGAAGCTAACTATGGCTACACCTTC. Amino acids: CASSLRGEANYGYTF.

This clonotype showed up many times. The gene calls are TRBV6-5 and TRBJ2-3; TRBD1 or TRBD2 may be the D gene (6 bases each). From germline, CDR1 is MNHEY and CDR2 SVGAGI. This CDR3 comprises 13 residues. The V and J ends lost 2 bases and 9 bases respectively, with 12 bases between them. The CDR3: CASSYVPGATQYF. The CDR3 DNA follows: TGTGCCAGCAGTTACGTCCCGGGGGCAACGCAGTATTTT.

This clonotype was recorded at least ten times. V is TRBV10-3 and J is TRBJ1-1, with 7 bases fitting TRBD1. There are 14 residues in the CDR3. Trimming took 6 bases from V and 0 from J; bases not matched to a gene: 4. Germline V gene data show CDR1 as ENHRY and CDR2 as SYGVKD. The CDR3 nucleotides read TGTGCCATCAGGTACGGGACAGTGAACACTGAAGCTTTCTTT. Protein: CAIRYGTVNTEAFF.

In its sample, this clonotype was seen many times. DNA of the CDR3: TGCGCCAGCAGCTTGGCCTTCAGCGGGACCCAGTACTTC. Its translation: CASSLAFSGTQYF. The chain is built from TRBV5-1 and TRBJ2-5; a possible D gene is TRBD2 (5 bases). Germline loops: CDR1 SGHRS, CDR2 YFSETQ. V was pared by 0 bases and J by 7 bases, with 10 bases between. The CDR3 has 13 residues.

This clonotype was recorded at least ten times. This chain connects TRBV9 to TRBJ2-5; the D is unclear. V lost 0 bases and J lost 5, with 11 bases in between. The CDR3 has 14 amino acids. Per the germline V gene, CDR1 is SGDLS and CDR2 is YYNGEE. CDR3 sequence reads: CASSVGLAGETQYF. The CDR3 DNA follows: TGTGCCAGCAGCGTAGGTTTGGCCGGGGAGACCCAGTACTTC.

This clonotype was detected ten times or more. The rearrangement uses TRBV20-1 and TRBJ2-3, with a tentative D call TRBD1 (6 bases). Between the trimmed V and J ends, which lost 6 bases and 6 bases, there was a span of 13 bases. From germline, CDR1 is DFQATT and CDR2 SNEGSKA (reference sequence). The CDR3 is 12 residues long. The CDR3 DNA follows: TGCAGTGCGAGGGGGTATCTGGATACGCAGTATTTT. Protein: CSARGYLDTQYF.

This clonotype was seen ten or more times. The CDR3: CSARVAIGAGALSYNEQFF. In DNA form, the CDR3 reads TGCAGTGCTAGAGTCGCAATCGGGGCGGGGGCCCTCTCCTACAATGAGCAGTTCTTC. The chain recombines TRBV20-1 with TRBJ2-1; TRBD2 is a possible D gene (7 bases). Germline CDR1 is DFQATT and CDR2 is SNEGSKA (reference sequence). The CDR3 has 19 residues. V was cut by 1 base and J by 0 bases, with 22 bases left in between.

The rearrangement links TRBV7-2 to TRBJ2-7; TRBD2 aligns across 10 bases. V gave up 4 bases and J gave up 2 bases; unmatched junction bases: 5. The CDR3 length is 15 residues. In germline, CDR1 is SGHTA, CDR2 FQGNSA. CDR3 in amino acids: CASSSPSGGAYEQYF. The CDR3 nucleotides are TGTGCCAGCAGCTCCCCCAGCGGGGGGGCCTACGAGCAGTACTTC.

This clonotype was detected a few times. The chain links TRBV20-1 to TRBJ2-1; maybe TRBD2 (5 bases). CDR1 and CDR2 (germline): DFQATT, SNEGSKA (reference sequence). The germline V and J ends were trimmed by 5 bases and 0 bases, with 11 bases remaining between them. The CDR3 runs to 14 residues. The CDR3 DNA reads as TGCAGTGCTTTAGCGACCCGCTCCTACAATGAGCAGTTCTTC. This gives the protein CSALATRSYNEQFF.

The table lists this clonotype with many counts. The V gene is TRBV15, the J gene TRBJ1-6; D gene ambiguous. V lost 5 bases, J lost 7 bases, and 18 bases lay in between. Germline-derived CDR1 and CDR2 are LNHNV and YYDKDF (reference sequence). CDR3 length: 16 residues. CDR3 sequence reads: CATSPSGSGINSPLHF. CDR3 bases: TGTGCCACCAGCCCCTCGGGGTCCGGGATCAATTCACCCCTCCACTTT.

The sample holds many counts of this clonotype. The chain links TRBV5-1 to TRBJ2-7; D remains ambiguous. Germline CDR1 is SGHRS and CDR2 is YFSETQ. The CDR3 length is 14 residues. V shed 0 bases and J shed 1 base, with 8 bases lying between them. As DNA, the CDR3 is TGCGCCAGCAGCTTGGCAGGATCTTCCTACGAGCAGTACTTC. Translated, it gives CASSLAGSSYEQYF.

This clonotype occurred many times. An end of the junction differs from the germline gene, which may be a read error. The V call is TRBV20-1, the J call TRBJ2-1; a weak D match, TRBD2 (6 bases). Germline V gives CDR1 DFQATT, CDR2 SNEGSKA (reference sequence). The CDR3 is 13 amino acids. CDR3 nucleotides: TGCAGTGCGAGAGTCCGGGACTCCCATGAGCAGTTCTTC. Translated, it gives CSARVRDSHEQFF.

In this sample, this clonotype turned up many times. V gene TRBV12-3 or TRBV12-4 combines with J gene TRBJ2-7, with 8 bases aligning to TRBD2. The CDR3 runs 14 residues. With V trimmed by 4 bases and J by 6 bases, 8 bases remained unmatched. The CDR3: CASSSYSGVVEQYF. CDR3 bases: TGTGCCAGCAGTTCCTATAGCGGGGTCGTCGAGCAGTACTTC.

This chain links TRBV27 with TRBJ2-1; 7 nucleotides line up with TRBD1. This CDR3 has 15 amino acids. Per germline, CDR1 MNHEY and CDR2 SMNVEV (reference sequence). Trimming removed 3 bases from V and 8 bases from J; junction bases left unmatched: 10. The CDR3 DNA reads TGTGCCAGCAGTTTCTCTTGGACAGGCCCCCATGAGCAGTTCTTC. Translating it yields CASSFSWTGPHEQFF.

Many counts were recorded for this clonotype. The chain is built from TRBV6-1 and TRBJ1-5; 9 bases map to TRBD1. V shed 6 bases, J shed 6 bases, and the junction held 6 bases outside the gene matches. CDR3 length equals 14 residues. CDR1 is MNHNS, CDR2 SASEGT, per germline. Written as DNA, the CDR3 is TGTGCCAGCAGCGGACAGGGGAGAAGTCAGCCCCAGCATTTT. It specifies CASSGQGRSQPQHF.

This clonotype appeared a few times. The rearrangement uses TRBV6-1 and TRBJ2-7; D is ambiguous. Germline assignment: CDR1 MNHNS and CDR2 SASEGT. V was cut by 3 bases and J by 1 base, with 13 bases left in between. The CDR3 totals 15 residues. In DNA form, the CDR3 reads TGTGCCAGCAGTGATCCTCAAGGTGCTTCCTACGAGCAGTACTTC. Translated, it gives CASSDPQGASYEQYF.

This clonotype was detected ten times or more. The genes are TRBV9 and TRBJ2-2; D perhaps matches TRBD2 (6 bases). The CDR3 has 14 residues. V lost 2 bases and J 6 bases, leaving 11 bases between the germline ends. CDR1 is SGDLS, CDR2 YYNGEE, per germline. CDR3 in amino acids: CASSVTGVSGELFF. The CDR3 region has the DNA TGTGCCAGCAGCGTCACGGGGGTGTCCGGGGAGCTGTTTTTT.

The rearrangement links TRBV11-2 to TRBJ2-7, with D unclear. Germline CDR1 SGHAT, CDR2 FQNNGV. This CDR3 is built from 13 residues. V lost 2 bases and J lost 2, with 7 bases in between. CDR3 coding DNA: TGTGCCAGCAGCTTACACACAACCTACGAGCAGTACTTC. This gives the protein CASSLHTTYEQYF.

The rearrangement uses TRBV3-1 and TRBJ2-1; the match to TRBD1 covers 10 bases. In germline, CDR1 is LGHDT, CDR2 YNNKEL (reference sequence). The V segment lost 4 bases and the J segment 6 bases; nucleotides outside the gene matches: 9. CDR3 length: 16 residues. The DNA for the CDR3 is TGTGCCAGCAGCCGAGACCCGGGACAGGGGAGCAATGAGCAGTTCTTC. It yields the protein CASSRDPGQGSNEQFF.

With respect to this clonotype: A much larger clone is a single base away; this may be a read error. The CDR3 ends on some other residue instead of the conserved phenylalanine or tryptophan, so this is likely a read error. CDR3: CASSLVAEAFI. As DNA, the CDR3 is TGTGCCAGCAGCTTGGTGGCGGAAGCTTTCATT. The chain employs TRBV5-5 and TRBJ1-1; D call uncertain. The CDR3 length is 11 residues. Germline CDR1 is SGHKS and CDR2 is YYEKEE (reference sequence). The V and J ends lost 0 bases and 8 bases respectively, with 5 bases between them.

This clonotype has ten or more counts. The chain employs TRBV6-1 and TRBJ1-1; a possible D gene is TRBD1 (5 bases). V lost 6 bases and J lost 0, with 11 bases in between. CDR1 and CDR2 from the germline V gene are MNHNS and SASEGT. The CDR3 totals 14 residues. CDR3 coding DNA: TGTGCCAGCAGCGACCCAGGGATGAACACTGAAGCTTTCTTT. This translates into CASSDPGMNTEAFF.

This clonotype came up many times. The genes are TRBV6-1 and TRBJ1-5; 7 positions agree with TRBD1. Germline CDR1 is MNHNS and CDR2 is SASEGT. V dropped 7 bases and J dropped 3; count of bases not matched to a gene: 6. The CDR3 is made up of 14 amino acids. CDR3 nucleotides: TGTGCCAGCACCGTCGGACAGGACAATCAGCCCCAGCATTTT. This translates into CASTVGQDNQPQHF.